The clone carrying this T cell receptor (beta chain) came up once. Its antigen is unknown. This entry comes from a study of T cell repertoires in cytomegalovirus infection. TCRdb reanalysed the reads using MiXCR and keeps one entry per CDR3 protein. The sample has around 570,000 distinct CDR3 sequences; around 40% are singletons. The origin of this receptor is a human donor in good health (CMV status not recorded). Some clones in this sample may be carry-over from other donors' samples. Here the sequenced sample was cultured PBMCs, taken from culture after CMV antigen stimulation.

The DNA of the CDR3 is TGCGCCAGCAGCTTCGAATTAGGTTCGGGGGGCTCCTACGAGCAGTACTTC. Translation: CASSFELGSGGSYEQYF. This chain links TRBV5-1 with TRBJ2-7; 7 positions match TRBD2. With V trimmed by 2 bases and J by 0 bases, 11 bases remained unmatched. Germline assignment: CDR1 SGHRS and CDR2 YFSETQ. The CDR3 loop spans 17 amino acids. Full variable domain (outside the CDR3, taken from reference TRBV5-1 and TRBJ2-7): KAGVTQTPRYLIKTRGQQVTLSCSPISGHRSVSWYQQTPGQGLQFLFEYFSETQRNKGNFPGRFSGRQFSNSRSEMNVSTLELGDSALYLCASSFELGSGGSYEQYFGPGTRLTVT.